These 10 T cell receptor beta chains originate from one sample sequenced in a study of blood T cell repertoires in COVID-19. Produced via immunoSEQ multiplex PCR; TCRdb's table is partial and in-frame only. The data hold some 70,000 clones, with about 83% observed a single time. Material for sequencing was peripheral blood. The receptors stem from a man aged 45-65 years with active COVID-19.

This clone was counted a few times. This chain joins TRBV6-6 and TRBJ1-4, with 8 bases lining up with TRBD1. Unmatched junction bases numbered 8, after V lost 6 bases and J lost 5 bases. Per the germline V gene, CDR1 is MNHNY and CDR2 is SVGAGI (reference sequence). This CDR3 contains 15 residues. CDR3 in amino acids: CASRPPTGVNEKLFF. CDR3 nucleotide sequence: TGTGCCAGCAGACCCCCGACAGGGGTAAATGAAAAACTGTTTTTT.

The chain is built from TRBV9 and TRBJ1-2; 10 bases are a match to TRBD1. CDR3 length: 15 residues. V was clipped by 4 bases and J by 2 bases; unmatched bases: 5. Germline loops: CDR1 SGDLS, CDR2 YYNGEE. For the CDR3, the DNA is TGTGCCAGCAGCTCTCGGGACAGGGGAAACTATGGCTACACCTTC. Its protein product is CASSSRDRGNYGYTF.

The CDR3: CASTLFGRGRETQYF. The DNA for the CDR3 is TGTGCCAGCACCCTCTTTGGTCGGGGGAGGGAGACCCAGTACTTC. The gene calls are TRBV7-6 and TRBJ2-5; a possible D gene is TRBD2 (6 bases). V was shortened by 7 bases and J by 5 bases, with 20 bases between the two germline ends. Per germline, CDR1 SGHVS and CDR2 FNYEAQ. This CDR3 has 15 amino acids.

This clone was observed a handful of times. The CDR3 here is CASSFGGTSGRKGYEQYF. In DNA form, the CDR3 reads TGTGCCAGCAGCTTTGGGGGGACTAGCGGGAGGAAAGGCTACGAGCAGTACTTC. This chain uses TRBV7-7 with TRBJ2-7; 15 positions match TRBD2. There are 18 residues in the CDR3. V was pared by 3 bases and J by 3 bases, with 9 bases of the junction left unmatched. Germline CDR1 and CDR2: SSHAT and FNYEAQ (reference sequence).

This sequence joins TRBV6-2 or TRBV6-3 and TRBJ1-5; 9 nucleotides line up with TRBD1. V shed 6 bases and J 1 base; nucleotides not matched to a gene: 4. The CDR3 extends over 15 amino acids. Germline V gene lookup returns CDR1 MNHEY and CDR2 SVGEGT. Here the CDR3 DNA reads TGTGCCAGCAGCCGCGGACAGGGGAGCAATCAGCCCCAGCATTTT. As protein: CASSRGQGSNQPQHF.

The rearrangement uses TRBV30 and TRBJ2-2; D not certain. CDR1 GTSNPN and CDR2 SVGIG come from the germline V gene (reference sequence). V was cut by 3 bases and J by 13 bases, with 15 bases left in between. This CDR3 has 12 amino acids. The CDR3 DNA sequence: TGTGCCTGGAGCCGGTCGGGTTTTGGGCTGTTTTTT. Its protein product is CAWSRSGFGLFF.

CDR3 sequence (DNA): TGTGCCAGCAGTTACGAAGGGGGCTCTGGGGCCAACGTCCTGACTTTC. It codes for CASSYEGGSGANVLTF. This sequence joins TRBV6-5 and TRBJ2-6; weak D call: TRBD1 (6 bases). The V gene lost 2 bases and the J gene lost 0 bases, with 8 bases spanning the gap. The germline CDR1 and CDR2 sequences are MNHEY and SVGAGI. The CDR3 is 16 amino acids.

The J gene is TRBJ1-4, the V gene TRBV7-9; no definite D call. The germline V and J ends were trimmed by 5 bases and 3 bases, with 10 bases remaining between them. CDR1 and CDR2 from the germline V gene are SEHNR and FQNEAQ (reference sequence). The CDR3 is made up of 14 amino acids. In DNA form, the CDR3 reads TGTGCCAGCAGCCGTATCGTTGCTAATGAAAAACTGTTTTTT. Translating it yields CASSRIVANEKLFF.

At least ten counts were recorded for this clone. CDR3 sequence (DNA): TGTGCCAGCACCCTGGGGACAGGGGAAGGCTACACCTTC. Translating it yields CASTLGTGEGYTF. The chain employs TRBV28 and TRBJ1-2, with TRBD1 matching over 10 bases. The V and J ends lost 7 bases and 8 bases, in that order; junction bases with no gene match: 7. Germline V gene data show CDR1 as MDHEN and CDR2 as SYDVKM. The CDR3 has 13 amino acids.

This clone is medium-sized in the sample. The identical CDR3 is also encoded by other nucleotide sequences in the sample. V is TRBV7-2 and J is TRBJ2-7, with D possibly TRBD2 on 6 matching bases. This CDR3 has 15 residues. V was clipped by 1 base and J by 2 bases, with 12 bases between them. Germline CDR1 reads SGHTA; CDR2 reads FQGNSA. For the CDR3, the DNA is TGTGCCAGCAGCTTAGACGGGACTCGAACCTACGAGCAGTACTTC. It encodes CASSLDGTRTYEQYF.